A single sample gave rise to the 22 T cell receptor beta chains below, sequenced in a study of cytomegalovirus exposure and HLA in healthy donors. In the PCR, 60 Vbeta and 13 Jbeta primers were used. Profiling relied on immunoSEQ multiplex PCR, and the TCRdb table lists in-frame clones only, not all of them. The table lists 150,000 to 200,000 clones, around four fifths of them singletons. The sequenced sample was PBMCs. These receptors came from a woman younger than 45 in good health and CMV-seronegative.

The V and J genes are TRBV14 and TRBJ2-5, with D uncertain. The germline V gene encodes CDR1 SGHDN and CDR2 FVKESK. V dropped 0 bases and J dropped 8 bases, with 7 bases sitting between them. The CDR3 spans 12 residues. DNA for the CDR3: TGTGCCAGCAGCCAAGATAGCCCTACCCAGTACTTC. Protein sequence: CASSQDSPTQYF.

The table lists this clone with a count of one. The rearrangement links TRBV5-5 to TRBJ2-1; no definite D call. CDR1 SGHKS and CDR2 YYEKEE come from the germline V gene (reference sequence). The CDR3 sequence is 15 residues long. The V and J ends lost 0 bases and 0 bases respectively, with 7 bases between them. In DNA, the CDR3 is TGTGCCAGCAGCTTGGCTTGGAGCTCCTACAATGAGCAGTTCTTC. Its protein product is CASSLAWSSYNEQFF.

CDR3 coding DNA: TGTGCCACTTCTAGGGGGAACACTGAAGCTTTCTTT. Translation: CATSRGNTEAFF. The rearrangement joins TRBV27 to TRBJ1-1, with D possibly matching TRBD1 (5 bases). V was cut by 10 bases and J by 1 base, with 10 bases left in between. The CDR3 is 12 amino acids. Germline CDR1 MNHEY, CDR2 SMNVEV (reference sequence).

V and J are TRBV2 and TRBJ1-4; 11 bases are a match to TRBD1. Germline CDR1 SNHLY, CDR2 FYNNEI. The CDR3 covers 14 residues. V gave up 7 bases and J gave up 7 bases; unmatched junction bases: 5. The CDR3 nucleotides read TGTGCCAGCATCCGGACAGGGGGCAGTGAAAAACTGTTTTTT. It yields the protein CASIRTGGSEKLFF.

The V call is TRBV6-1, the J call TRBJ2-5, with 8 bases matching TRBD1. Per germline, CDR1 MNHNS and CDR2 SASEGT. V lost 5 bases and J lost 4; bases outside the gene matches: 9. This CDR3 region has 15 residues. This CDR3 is CASSIIQGVGETQYF. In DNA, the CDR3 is TGTGCCAGCAGTATCATACAGGGGGTTGGAGAGACCCAGTACTTC.

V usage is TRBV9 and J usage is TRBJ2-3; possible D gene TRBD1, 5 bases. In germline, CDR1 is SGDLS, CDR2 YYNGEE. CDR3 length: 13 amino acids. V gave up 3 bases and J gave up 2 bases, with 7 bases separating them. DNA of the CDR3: TGTGCCAGCAGCGAGGGGCACACAGATACGCAGTATTTT. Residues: CASSEGHTDTQYF.

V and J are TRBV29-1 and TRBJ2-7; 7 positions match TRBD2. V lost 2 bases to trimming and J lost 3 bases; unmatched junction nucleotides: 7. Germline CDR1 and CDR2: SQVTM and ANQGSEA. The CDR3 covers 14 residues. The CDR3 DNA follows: TGCAGCGTTGAACTGTGGGGGGGGATCTACGAGCAGTACTTC. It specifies CSVELWGGIYEQYF.

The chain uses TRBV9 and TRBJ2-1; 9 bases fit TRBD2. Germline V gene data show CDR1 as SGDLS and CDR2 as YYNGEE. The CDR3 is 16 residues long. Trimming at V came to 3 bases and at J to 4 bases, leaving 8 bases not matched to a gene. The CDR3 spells CASSAGAGGLYNEQFF. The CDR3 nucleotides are TGTGCCAGCAGCGCGGGTGCGGGGGGGCTTTACAATGAGCAGTTCTTC.

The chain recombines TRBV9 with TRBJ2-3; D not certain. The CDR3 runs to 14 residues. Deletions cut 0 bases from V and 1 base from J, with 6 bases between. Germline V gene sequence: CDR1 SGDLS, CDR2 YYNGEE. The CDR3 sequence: CASSVVSRTDTQYF. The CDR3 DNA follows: TGTGCCAGCAGCGTAGTAAGCCGCACAGATACGCAGTATTTT.

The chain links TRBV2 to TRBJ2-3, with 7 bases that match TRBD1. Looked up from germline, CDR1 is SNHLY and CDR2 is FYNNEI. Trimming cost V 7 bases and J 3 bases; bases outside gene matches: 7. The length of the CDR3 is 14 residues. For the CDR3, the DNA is TGTGCCAGCACGACAGGGATTAGAACAGATACGCAGTATTTT. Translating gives CASTTGIRTDTQYF.

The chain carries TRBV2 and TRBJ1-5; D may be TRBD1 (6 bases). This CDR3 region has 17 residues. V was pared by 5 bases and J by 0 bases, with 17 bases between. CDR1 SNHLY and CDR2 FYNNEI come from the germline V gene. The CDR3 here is CASSRRSGQISNQPQHF. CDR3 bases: TGTGCCAGCAGTCGGAGGTCCGGACAGATTAGCAATCAGCCCCAGCATTTT.

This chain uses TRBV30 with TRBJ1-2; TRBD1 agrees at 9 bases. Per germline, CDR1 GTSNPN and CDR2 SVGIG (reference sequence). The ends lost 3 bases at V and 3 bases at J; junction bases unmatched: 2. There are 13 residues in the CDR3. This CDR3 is CAWSGDRDYGYTF. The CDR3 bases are TGTGCCTGGAGCGGGGACAGGGACTATGGCTACACCTTC.

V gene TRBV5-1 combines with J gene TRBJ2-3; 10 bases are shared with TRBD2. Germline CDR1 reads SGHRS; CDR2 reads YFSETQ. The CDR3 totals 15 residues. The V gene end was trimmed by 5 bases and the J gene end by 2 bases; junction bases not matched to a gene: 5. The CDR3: CASSSLAGVTDTQYF. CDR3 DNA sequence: TGCGCCAGCAGTTCGCTAGCGGGGGTCACAGATACGCAGTATTTT.

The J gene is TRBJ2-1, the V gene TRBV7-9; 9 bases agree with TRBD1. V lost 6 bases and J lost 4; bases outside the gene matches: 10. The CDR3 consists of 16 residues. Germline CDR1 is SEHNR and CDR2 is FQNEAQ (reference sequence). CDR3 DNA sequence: TGTGCCAGCAGTTCCCTTGGGGGACAGGGATACAATGAGCAGTTCTTC. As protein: CASSSLGGQGYNEQFF.

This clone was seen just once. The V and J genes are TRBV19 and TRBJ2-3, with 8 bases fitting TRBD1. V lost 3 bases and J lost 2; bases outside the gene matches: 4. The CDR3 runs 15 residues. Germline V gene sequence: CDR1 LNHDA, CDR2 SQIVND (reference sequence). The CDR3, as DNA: TGTGCCAGTAGTATGGGACAGGCATACACAGATACGCAGTATTTT. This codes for CASSMGQAYTDTQYF.

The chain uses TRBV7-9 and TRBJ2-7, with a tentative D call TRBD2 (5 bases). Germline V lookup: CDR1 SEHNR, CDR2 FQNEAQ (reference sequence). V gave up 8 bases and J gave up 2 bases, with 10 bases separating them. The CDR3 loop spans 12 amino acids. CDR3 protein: CASARVPYEQYF. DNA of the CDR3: TGTGCCAGCGCGAGGGTCCCCTACGAGCAGTACTTC.

CDR3 region: CAISEEGTSGGSAKETQYF. CDR3 DNA sequence: TGTGCCATCAGTGAAGAAGGGACTAGCGGGGGGTCGGCGAAAGAGACCCAGTACTTC. This rearrangement joins TRBV10-3 to TRBJ2-5, with TRBD2 matching 15 bases. The CDR3 loop spans 19 amino acids. Germline V lookup: CDR1 ENHRY, CDR2 SYGVKD. Trimming at V came to 3 bases and at J to 3 bases, leaving 11 bases not matched to a gene.

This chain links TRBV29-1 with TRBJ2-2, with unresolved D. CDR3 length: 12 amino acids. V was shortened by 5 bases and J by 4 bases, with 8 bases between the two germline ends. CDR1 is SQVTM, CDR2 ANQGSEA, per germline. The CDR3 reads CSVLPGTGELFF. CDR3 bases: TGCAGCGTTCTTCCGGGCACCGGGGAGCTGTTTTTT.

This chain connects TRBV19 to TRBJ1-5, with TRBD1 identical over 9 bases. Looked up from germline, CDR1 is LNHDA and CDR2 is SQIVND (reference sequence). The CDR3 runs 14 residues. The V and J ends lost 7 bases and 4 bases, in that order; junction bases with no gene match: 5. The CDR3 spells CASNPGQGNQPQHF. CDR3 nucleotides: TGTGCCAGTAACCCCGGACAGGGGAATCAGCCCCAGCATTTT.

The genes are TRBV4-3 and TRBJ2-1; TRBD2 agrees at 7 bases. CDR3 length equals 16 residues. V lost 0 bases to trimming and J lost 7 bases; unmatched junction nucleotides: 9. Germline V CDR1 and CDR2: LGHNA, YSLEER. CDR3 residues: CASSQDPASGLNEQFF. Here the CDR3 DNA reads TGCGCCAGCAGCCAAGATCCGGCTAGCGGACTTAATGAGCAGTTCTTC.

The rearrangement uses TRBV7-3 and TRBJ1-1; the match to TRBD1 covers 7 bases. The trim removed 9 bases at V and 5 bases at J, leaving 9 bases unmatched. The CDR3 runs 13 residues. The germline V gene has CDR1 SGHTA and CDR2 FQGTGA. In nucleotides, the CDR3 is TGTGCCAGTCTAAGGGACAGAGGAACTGAAGCTTTCTTT. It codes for CASLRDRGTEAFF.

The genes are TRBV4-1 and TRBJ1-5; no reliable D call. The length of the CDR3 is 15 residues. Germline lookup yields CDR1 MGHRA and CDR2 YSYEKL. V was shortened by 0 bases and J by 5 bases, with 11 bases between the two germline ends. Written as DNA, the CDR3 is TGCGCCAGCAGCCAAGAGGCGGCAGACGATCAGCCCCAGCATTTT. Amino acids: CASSQEAADDQPQHF.